The present T cell receptor (beta chain) was sequenced within a study of cytomegalovirus exposure and HLA in healthy donors. The PCR used 60 Vbeta and 13 Jbeta primers. Assay: immunoSEQ multiplex PCR; the TCRdb copy retains only in-frame clones and omits some. Of 84,000 or so clones in the sample, over 75% were seen once. Study-wide points: Fewer N-insertions than the roughly 630-donor mean were reportedly shown by an Asian-associated ancestry cluster in a later analysis.

Trimming at V came to 2 bases and at J to 4 bases, leaving 3 bases not matched to a gene. CDR1 is MNHEY and CDR2 is SMNVEV in the germline V gene (reference sequence). This CDR3 has 14 residues. With respect to this clone: The target antigen is unknown.

This clonotype originated in a boy younger than 18 in good health and CMV-seronegative. Source material: PBMCs. The chain joins TRBV27 to TRBJ1-2; 8 bases match TRBD1. CDR3: CASSLIGQGYGYTF. Written as DNA, the CDR3 is TGTGCCAGCAGTTTAATCGGACAGGGCTATGGCTACACCTTC.